The clone carrying this T cell receptor beta chain was seen at least ten times. This CDR3 has 15 amino acids. Trimming stripped 5 bases from V and 8 bases from J, with 20 bases between. Germline CDR1 SGHAT, CDR2 FQNNGV. The authors built TCR beta libraries using iRepertoire HTBI primers and Arm-PCR of CDR3 regions. TCRdb re-analysed the multiplex PCR reads in MiXCR, keeping a single row per CDR3 protein. The sample holds 250,000 or so distinct CDR3 sequences, more than 15% seen once. Time point described: newly diagnosed GD, antithyroid drugs for less than 3 months. The TCR library was made from RNA extracted from PBMCs. This entry is derived from a study of regulatory T cells in long-lasting Graves disease. The same specimen was also included in a second study, on T cells in Graves' hyperthyroidism and ophthalmopathy.

This chain connects TRBV11-2 to TRBJ2-3; TRBD1 is a possible D gene (7 bases). Source: peripheral blood mononuclear cells (PBMCs), taken at new diagnosis, from a patient treated with antithyroid drugs. The TCR was taken from a woman in her 30s with Graves disease. CDR3 DNA: TGTGCCAGCAGCCGGACTAAGGGGGCCTACGGTACGCAGTATTTT. As protein: CASSRTKGAYGTQYF.